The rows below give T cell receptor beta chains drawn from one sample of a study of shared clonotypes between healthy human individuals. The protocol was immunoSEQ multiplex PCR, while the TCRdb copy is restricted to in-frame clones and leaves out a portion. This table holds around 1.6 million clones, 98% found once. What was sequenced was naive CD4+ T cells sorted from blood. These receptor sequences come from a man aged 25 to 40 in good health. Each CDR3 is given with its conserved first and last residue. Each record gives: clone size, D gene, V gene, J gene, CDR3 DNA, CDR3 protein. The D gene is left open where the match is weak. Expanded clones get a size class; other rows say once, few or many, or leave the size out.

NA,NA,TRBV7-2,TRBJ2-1,TGTGCCAGCAGCTTACTCAGCGGAGCCTACAATGAGCAGTTCTTC,CASSLLSGAYNEQFF
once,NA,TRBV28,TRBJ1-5,TGTGCCAGCAGTCTCTGGGGTGGGATCCATCAGCCCCAGCATTTT,CASSLWGGIHQPQHF
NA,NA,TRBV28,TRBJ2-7,TGTGCCAGCAGTTTTCACCCAGAGTACGAGCAGTACTTC,CASSFHPEYEQYF
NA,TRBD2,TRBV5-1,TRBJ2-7,TGCGCCAGCAGTCCGGGACTAGCGGGAGGTTATAGCTCCTACGAGCAGTACTTC,CASSPGLAGGYSSYEQYF
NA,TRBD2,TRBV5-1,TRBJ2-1,TGCGCCAGCAGTTCGGGAGGCCTTCCCGGAGGCAATGAGCAGTTCTTC,CASSSGGLPGGNEQFF
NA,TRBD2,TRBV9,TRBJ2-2,TGTGCCAGCAGCCTCGGACTAGCGGGGCGCCATCTTATAACCGGGGAGCTGTTTTTT,CASSLGLAGRHLITGELFF
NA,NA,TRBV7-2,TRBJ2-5,TGTGCCAGCAGCCCTGGACGGGTGGAGACCCAGTACTTC,CASSPGRVETQYF
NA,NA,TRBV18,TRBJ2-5,TGTGCCAGCTCAGGGGGAGTTGAGGCGGCCCAGTACTTC,CASSGGVEAAQYF
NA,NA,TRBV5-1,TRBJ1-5,TGCGCCAGCAGCTTGGGAGGGGCGGGCAATCAGCCCCAGCATTTT,CASSLGGAGNQPQHF
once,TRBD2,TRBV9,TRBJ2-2,TGTGCCAGCAGCTCGAATAAACTAGCGGGAATTAAGACCGGGGAGCTGTTTTTT,CASSSNKLAGIKTGELFF
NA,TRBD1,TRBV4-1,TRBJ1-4,TGCGCCAGCAGCCAAGGTCCCGGGACAGGGGAGTCAAATGAAAAACTGTTTTTT,CASSQGPGTGESNEKLFF
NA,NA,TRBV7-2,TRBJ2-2,TGTGCCAGCAGCTTTCGTCGGCTTACAGGGGAGCTGTTTTTT,CASSFRRLTGELFF
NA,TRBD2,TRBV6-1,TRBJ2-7,TGTGCCAGCATACCAGCGGGAGGGCCTTTCTACGAGCAGTACTTC,CASIPAGGPFYEQYF